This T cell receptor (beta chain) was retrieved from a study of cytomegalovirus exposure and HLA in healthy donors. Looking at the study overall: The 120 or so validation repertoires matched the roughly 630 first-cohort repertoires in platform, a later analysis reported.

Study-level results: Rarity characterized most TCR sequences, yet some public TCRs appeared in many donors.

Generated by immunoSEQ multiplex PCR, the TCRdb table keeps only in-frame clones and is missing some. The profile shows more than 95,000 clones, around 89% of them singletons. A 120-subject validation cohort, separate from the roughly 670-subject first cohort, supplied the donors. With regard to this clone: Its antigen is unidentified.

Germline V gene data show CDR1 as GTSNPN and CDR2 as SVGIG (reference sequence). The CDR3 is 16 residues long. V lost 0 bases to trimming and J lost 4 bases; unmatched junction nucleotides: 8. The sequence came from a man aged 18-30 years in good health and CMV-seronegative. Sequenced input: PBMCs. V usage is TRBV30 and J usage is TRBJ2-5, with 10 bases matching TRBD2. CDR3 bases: TGTGCCTGGAGTGTAACAGCGGGGGGGCCATCAGAGACCCAGTACTTC. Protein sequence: CAWSVTAGGPSETQYF.